This record covers a single T cell receptor beta chain. What it binds is not known. V was pared by 0 bases and J by 5 bases, with 9 bases of the junction left unmatched. The V gene's germline CDR1 is MGHRA and CDR2 YSYEKL. There are 16 residues in the CDR3. Profiled with immunoSEQ multiplex PCR; TCRdb holds only in-frame clones, not every one. The sample records around 61,000 clones, just over 90% being singletons. This sample was taken from a study of cytomegalovirus exposure and HLA in healthy donors. Study-wide results and caveats: The study labeled 150 or so TCR beta chains cytomegalovirus-associated.

The chain has TRBV4-1 and TRBJ2-5, with TRBD2 matching over 7 bases. The origin of this receptor is a man aged 18-30 years in good health and CMV-seronegative. The sequencing input was PBMCs. In DNA, the CDR3 is TGCGCCAGCAGCCAAGATTGGGCGGGAGCGGGGGAGACCCAGTACTTC. Translating it yields CASSQDWAGAGETQYF.